The entry below describes one TCR beta chain. Its specificity is not known. An approximately 120-subject validation cohort, separate from the approximately 690-subject first cohort, supplied the donors. These data come from a study of cytomegalovirus exposure and HLA in healthy donors. The CDR3 sequence is 15 residues long. Trimming stripped 8 bases from V and 3 bases from J, with 20 bases between. Germline CDR1 is MNHNS and CDR2 is SASEGT. The protocol was immunoSEQ multiplex PCR, while the TCRdb copy is restricted to in-frame clones and leaves out a portion. This sample has hundreds of thousands of clones, with over 70% found just once. Study-wide results and limits: Despite most TCR sequences being rare, some public TCRs occurred in many donors. A later analysis found first-cohort TCR clusters tended to co-occur in the 120 or so validation repertoires. Altogether, some 170 TCR beta chains were recorded as cytomegalovirus-associated.

This clonotype was sampled from a woman in her thirties in good health and CMV-seropositive. This rearrangement joins TRBV6-1 to TRBJ2-7; D call uncertain. The sequenced sample consisted of PBMCs. This CDR3 is CASYLPQTPNYEQYF. The CDR3 DNA follows: TGTGCCAGCTATTTACCCCAGACACCTAACTACGAGCAGTACTTC.